A single sample gave rise to the 21 T cell receptor beta chains below, sequenced in a study of blood T cell repertoires in COVID-19. Here immunoSEQ multiplex PCR was the method, and the copy in TCRdb shows in-frame clones only, minus some. The sample records about 49,000 clones, 82% being singletons. Sequencing was performed on peripheral blood. Source of these receptors: a woman aged 55-69 years with acute or convalescent COVID-19.

The J gene is TRBJ1-3, the V gene TRBV11-2; TRBD1 matches at 9 bases. V shed 1 base, J shed 2 bases, and the junction held 3 bases outside the gene matches. This CDR3 has 16 amino acids. From germline, CDR1 is SGHAT and CDR2 FQNNGV. The CDR3 DNA reads as TGTGCCAGCAGCTTAGTTGGGACAGGGACTGGAAACACCATATATTTT. This codes for CASSLVGTGTGNTIYF. The complete variable domain, with remaining parts taken from reference TRBV11-2 and TRBJ1-3, reads EAGVAQSPRYKIIEKRQSVAFWCNPISGHATLYWYQQILGQGPKLLIQFQNNGVVDDSQLPKDRFSAERLKGVDSTLKIQPAKLEDSAVYLCASSLVGTGTGNTIYFGEGSWLTVV.

The rearrangement joins TRBV20-1 to TRBJ1-2; D perhaps matches TRBD1 (5 bases). Germline values: CDR1 DFQATT, CDR2 SNEGSKA (reference sequence). The CDR3 is 13 amino acids. V lost 3 bases and J lost 8, with 16 bases in between. The CDR3 DNA is TGCAGTGCTAGTCCAACAGGCGATGGGGGCTACACCTTC. This gives the protein CSASPTGDGGYTF.

The rearrangement uses TRBV27 and TRBJ2-1; 7 positions match TRBD2. The length of the CDR3 is 14 residues. The junction had 9 bases not matched to a gene; V was cut back by 8 bases and J by 5 bases. CDR1 and CDR2 (germline): MNHEY, SMNVEV (reference sequence). Here the CDR3 reads CASFSGRPDNEQFF. CDR3 DNA sequence: TGTGCCAGCTTTAGCGGGCGACCTGACAATGAGCAGTTCTTC.

The chain has TRBV12-3 or TRBV12-4 and TRBJ1-1; the D is unclear. Trimming took 7 bases from V and 10 from J, leaving 19 bases between them. The CDR3 spans 13 residues. CDR3 residues: CASTRGPVPGAFF. DNA of the CDR3: TGTGCCAGCACCCGAGGTCCTGTACCGGGAGCTTTCTTT.

A few counts support this clone. V usage is TRBV5-4 and J usage is TRBJ2-7; 15 positions agree with TRBD2. After removal of 4 bases from V and 6 bases from J, the junction contained 2 bases not matched to a gene. The CDR3 contains 14 residues. In germline, CDR1 is SGHNT, CDR2 YYREEE (reference sequence). The CDR3 here is CASSPGLAGGEQYF. The CDR3 DNA sequence: TGTGCCAGCAGCCCGGGACTAGCGGGAGGCGAGCAGTACTTC.

The chain is built from TRBV25-1 and TRBJ1-2, with a possible D match to TRBD1 (5 bases). The CDR3 length is 12 residues. V shed 5 bases and J shed 5 bases, with 9 bases lying between them. Germline loops: CDR1 MGHDK, CDR2 SYGVNS. The CDR3 DNA is TGTGCCAGCAGTTCGGGGGGTTATGGCTACACCTTC. This translates into CASSSGGYGYTF.

This rearrangement joins TRBV20-1 to TRBJ2-1; D is undetermined. The CDR3 runs 11 residues. Trimming took off 6 bases at V and 9 bases at J, with 12 bases between the two ends. The germline gives CDR1 DFQATT, CDR2 SNEGSKA (reference sequence). CDR3 region: CSAGAAPEQFF. The DNA for the CDR3 is TGCAGTGCAGGAGCCGCACCTGAGCAGTTCTTC.

This chain joins TRBV2 and TRBJ2-1; 8 bases align to TRBD2. Germline V lookup: CDR1 SNHLY, CDR2 FYNNEI. CDR3 length: 14 residues. V lost 7 bases to trimming and J lost 9 bases; unmatched junction nucleotides: 11. CDR3 in amino acids: CASIFGGAGGEQFF. The CDR3 nucleotides read TGTGCCAGCATTTTCGGGGGGGCCGGAGGTGAGCAGTTCTTC.

This clone was detected a few times. One end of the junction is discordant with germline, which a read error may explain. The chain recombines TRBV19 with TRBJ2-3; D is ambiguous. Germline V lookup: CDR1 LNHDA, CDR2 SQIVND (reference sequence). This CDR3 contains 14 residues. In nucleotides, the CDR3 is TGTGCCAGTAGTATGGCCCTTAGCAGAGATACGCAGTATTTT. It yields the protein CASSMALSRDTQYF. Looking up the rest from reference TRBV19 and TRBJ2-3 gives the full variable domain: DGGITQSPKYLFRKEGQNVTLSCEQNLNHDAMYWYRQDPGQGLRLIYYSQIVNDFQKGDIAEGYSVSREKKESFPLTVTSAQKNPTAFYLCASSMALSRDTQYFGPGTRLTVL.

The rearrangement uses TRBV18 and TRBJ2-2; D call uncertain. The CDR3 contains 15 residues. V lost 3 bases and J 2 bases, leaving 10 bases between the germline ends. Germline V lookup: CDR1 KGHSH, CDR2 LQKENI. The chain's CDR3 is CASSPLTPNTGELFF. CDR3 DNA sequence: TGTGCCAGCTCACCTTTGACTCCAAACACCGGGGAGCTGTTTTTT.

V is TRBV3-1 (or the pseudogene TRBV3-2) and J is TRBJ2-2; maybe TRBD2 (6 bases). The CDR3 covers 15 residues. CDR1 and CDR2 from the germline V gene are LGHDT and YNNKEL (reference sequence). Trimming took 2 bases from V and 6 from J, leaving 13 bases between them. In DNA form, the CDR3 reads TGTGCCAGCAGCCAACGTCTAGCGATCGCCGGGGAGCTGTTTTTT. Its translation is CASSQRLAIAGELFF.

This chain uses TRBV7-2 with TRBJ1-3; D remains ambiguous. Germline-derived CDR1 and CDR2 are SGHTA and FQGNSA. This CDR3 is built from 14 residues. The V and J ends lost 1 base and 1 base respectively, with 5 bases between them. CDR3 region: CASSLVRSGNTIYF. The CDR3 region has the DNA TGTGCCAGCAGCTTAGTGAGGTCTGGAAACACCATATATTTT.

The rearrangement uses TRBV4-2 and TRBJ2-1; D ambiguous. The CDR3 consists of 15 residues. The germline CDR1 and CDR2 sequences are LGHNA and YNFKEQ. V shed 0 bases and J shed 4 bases, with 10 bases lying between them. DNA of the CDR3: TGTGCCAGCAGCCAAGATACGGTTTTATACAATGAGCAGTTCTTC. It specifies CASSQDTVLYNEQFF.

The chain carries TRBV18 and TRBJ1-2; 8 bases match TRBD1. Unmatched junction bases numbered 15, after V lost 5 bases and J lost 4 bases. Germline V gives CDR1 KGHSH, CDR2 LQKENI. This CDR3 is built from 17 residues. The CDR3 region is CASSFASGQAEGYGYTF. The CDR3 bases are TGTGCCAGCTCATTCGCGTCGGGACAGGCCGAGGGCTATGGCTACACCTTC.

This chain connects TRBV30 to TRBJ1-2; D gene uncertain. The length of the CDR3 is 15 residues. V gave up 3 bases and J gave up 4 bases, with 18 bases separating them. The germline gives CDR1 GTSNPN, CDR2 SVGIG (reference sequence). This CDR3 reads CAWSRQILMGYGYTF. The CDR3 region has the DNA TGTGCCTGGAGCCGACAAATTTTAATGGGCTATGGCTACACCTTC.

The chain joins TRBV7-2 to TRBJ2-1; TRBD2 matches at 13 bases. This CDR3 contains 15 residues. With 5 bases clipped from V and 9 bases from J, the junction kept 7 bases outside the gene matches. Germline loops: CDR1 SGHTA, CDR2 FQGNSA. The CDR3 DNA sequence: TGTGCCAGCAGCCCAACTAGCGGGAGGGGAAGTGAGCAGTTCTTC. It encodes CASSPTSGRGSEQFF.

This chain links TRBV11-2 with TRBJ2-5, with D possibly being TRBD2 (7 bases). CDR1 and CDR2 from the germline V gene are SGHAT and FQNNGV. The V end was cut by 5 bases, the J end by 4 bases, with 17 bases between. The CDR3 length is 15 residues. The CDR3 bases are TGTGCCAGCAGCCCCCGGGGGGCCTGGGGAGAGACCCAGTACTTC. Translation: CASSPRGAWGETQYF.

This chain connects TRBV6-5 to TRBJ1-1, with D uncertain. From germline, CDR1 is MNHEY and CDR2 SVGAGI. V lost 7 bases, J lost 5 bases, and 20 bases lay in between. CDR3 length: 15 amino acids. CDR3 protein: CASKNPTGIETEAFF. The CDR3 DNA reads as TGTGCCAGCAAAAACCCCACGGGGATTGAAACTGAAGCTTTCTTT.

This sequence joins TRBV27 and TRBJ1-3; no definite D call. The CDR3 is 14 amino acids. Per germline, CDR1 MNHEY and CDR2 SMNVEV (reference sequence). The V and J ends lost 4 bases and 4 bases respectively, with 11 bases between them. The CDR3 here is CASSSFSGGNTIYF. CDR3 in DNA: TGTGCCAGCAGTTCATTCTCAGGAGGAAACACCATATATTTT.

This chain joins TRBV3-1 (or the pseudogene TRBV3-2) and TRBJ2-5; 10 bases agree with TRBD2. This CDR3 has 15 residues. V dropped 4 bases and J dropped 5; count of bases not matched to a gene: 7. Germline CDR1 reads LGHDT; CDR2 reads YNNKEL (reference sequence). The CDR3 reads CASSLGTAGGETQYF. CDR3 DNA sequence: TGTGCCAGCAGCCTTGGGACAGCGGGGGGGGAGACCCAGTACTTC.

This chain connects TRBV15 to TRBJ2-1, with TRBD2 identical over 11 bases. The CDR3 runs 17 residues. Trimming cost V 3 bases and J 5 bases; bases outside gene matches: 9. Germline V gives CDR1 LNHNV, CDR2 YYDKDF (reference sequence). CDR3 in DNA: TGTGCCACCAGCAGGGCTCTAGCGGGGGGTATGCACAATGAGCAGTTCTTC. Translation gives CATSRALAGGMHNEQFF. Full variable domain (outside the CDR3, taken from reference TRBV15 and TRBJ2-1): DAMVIQNPRYQVTQFGKPVTLSCSQTLNHNVMYWYQQKSSQAPKLLFHYYDKDFNNEADTPDNFQSRRPNTSFCFLDIRSPGLGDTAMYLCATSRALAGGMHNEQFFGPGTRLTVL.